The 20 T cell receptor beta chains presented below share a single source sample, sequenced in a study of T cell responses to AZD1222 COVID-19 vaccine. Here immunoSEQ multiplex PCR was the method, and the copy in TCRdb shows in-frame clones only, minus some. The sample has 100,000 or so clones; less than 90% are singletons. Sequenced material: peripheral blood, taken on day 0 of AZD1222 vaccination. The receptors come from an adult in good health.

The chain joins TRBV5-1 to TRBJ1-3, with D possibly TRBD1 on 6 matching bases. Germline V gene sequence: CDR1 SGHRS, CDR2 YFSETQ. Trimming removed 2 bases from V and 0 bases from J, with 9 bases in between. CDR3 length: 15 residues. CDR3 nucleotide sequence: TGCGCCAGCAGCTTCACAGGGTACTCTGGAAACACCATATATTTT. It encodes CASSFTGYSGNTIYF.

The chain recombines TRBV7-9 with TRBJ2-7; D is uncertain. CDR1 is SEHNR, CDR2 FQNEAQ, per germline (reference sequence). V was cut by 5 bases and J by 4 bases, with 12 bases left in between. The CDR3 consists of 13 residues. CDR3 residues: CASSRKDGYEQYF. CDR3 coding DNA: TGTGCCAGCAGCCGCAAGGACGGGTACGAGCAGTACTTC.

The chain recombines TRBV28 with TRBJ2-5; D gene uncertain. Germline lookup yields CDR1 MDHEN and CDR2 SYDVKM. CDR3 length: 11 residues. Trimming left V 5 bases short and J 9 bases short, with 10 bases between. Here the CDR3 reads CASSETRAQYF. In nucleotides, the CDR3 is TGTGCCAGCAGTGAGACCCGCGCCCAGTACTTC.

This clone was detected once. The chain links TRBV27 to TRBJ2-3, with D perhaps TRBD2 (6 bases). Deletions cut 3 bases from V and 0 bases from J, with 16 bases between. CDR3 length: 17 residues. Germline-derived CDR1 and CDR2 are MNHEY and SMNVEV (reference sequence). CDR3 bases: TGTGCCAGCAGTTTTATGGGGCGGGGAAGTAGCACAGATACGCAGTATTTT. It specifies CASSFMGRGSSTDTQYF.

The genes are TRBV5-1 and TRBJ1-1, with D possibly TRBD1 on 6 matching bases. The germline V and J ends were trimmed by 0 bases and 3 bases, with 9 bases remaining between them. Germline CDR1 SGHRS, CDR2 YFSETQ. This CDR3 comprises 14 residues. CDR3 region: CASSLDRADTEAFF. CDR3 DNA sequence: TGCGCCAGCAGCTTGGACAGGGCAGACACTGAAGCTTTCTTT.

The J gene is TRBJ1-4, the V gene TRBV18; no reliable D call. V lost 2 bases and J 0 bases, leaving 13 bases between the germline ends. This CDR3 region has 17 residues. From germline, CDR1 is KGHSH and CDR2 LQKENI. As DNA, the CDR3 is TGTGCCAGCTCACCATTCACGGCCTCTGCAACTAATGAAAAACTGTTTTTT. It yields the protein CASSPFTASATNEKLFF.

The genes are TRBV15 and TRBJ1-2; D uncertain. The V end was cut by 3 bases, the J end by 3 bases, with 8 bases between. Germline V gene data show CDR1 as LNHNV and CDR2 as YYDKDF (reference sequence). The CDR3 runs 13 residues. CDR3 DNA: TGTGCCACCAGCAGCGAGAGACACTATGGCTACACCTTC. Its protein product is CATSSERHYGYTF. Full variable domain (rest looked up from reference TRBV15 and TRBJ1-2): DAMVIQNPRYQVTQFGKPVTLSCSQTLNHNVMYWYQQKSSQAPKLLFHYYDKDFNNEADTPDNFQSRRPNTSFCFLDIRSPGLGDTAMYLCATSSERHYGYTFGSGTRLTVV.

The V gene is TRBV27, the J gene TRBJ2-1; TRBD1 matches 7 bases. From germline, CDR1 is MNHEY and CDR2 SMNVEV (reference sequence). The CDR3 extends over 17 amino acids. V was pared by 6 bases and J by 9 bases, with 20 bases of the junction left unmatched. CDR3 sequence: CASRPRDRFVQSSEQFF. For the CDR3, the DNA is TGTGCCAGCAGACCCCGGGACAGATTTGTCCAATCCAGTGAGCAGTTCTTC.

The chain links TRBV21-1 to TRBJ2-3. TRBV21-1 is reported as a pseudogene. The CDR3 loop spans 17 amino acids. The CDR3 bases are TGTGCCAGCGCTCAGAAAGGATATAAAACTAGCACAGATACGCAGTATTTT. Protein: CASAQKGYKTSTDTQYF.

The V gene is TRBV7-9, the J gene TRBJ2-3, with TRBD2 matching over 10 bases. The J segment lost 4 bases and the V segment lost 3 bases, leaving 10 bases of the junction unmatched. The CDR3 is 17 amino acids. Germline V gives CDR1 SEHNR, CDR2 FQNEAQ (reference sequence). CDR3 region: CASSLSSGGVWADTQYF. For the CDR3, the DNA is TGTGCCAGCAGCTTGTCAAGCGGGGGGGTCTGGGCAGATACGCAGTATTTT.

The chain recombines TRBV2 with TRBJ1-4, with D possibly TRBD1 on 6 matching bases. V lost 5 bases to trimming and J lost 5 bases, with 12 bases between them. The CDR3 length is 14 residues. In germline, CDR1 is SNHLY, CDR2 FYNNEI. The DNA of the CDR3 is TGTGCCAGCAGTATCCGGGACACCAATGAAAAACTGTTTTTT. Protein: CASSIRDTNEKLFF.

This chain connects TRBV4-2 to TRBJ1-3; perhaps TRBD1 as D (5 bases). CDR3 length equals 15 residues. Between the trimmed V and J ends, which lost 4 bases and 8 bases, there was a span of 18 bases. CDR1 and CDR2 (germline): LGHNA, YNFKEQ. CDR3 DNA sequence: TGTGCCAGCAGCCCGGATGGATGGGGGGTTTACACCATATATTTT. Translated: CASSPDGWGVYTIYF.

This rearrangement joins TRBV5-1 to TRBJ2-5, with D hard to call. The germline V gene encodes CDR1 SGHRS and CDR2 YFSETQ. V shed 3 bases and J shed 4 bases, with 7 bases lying between them. CDR3 length: 12 amino acids. This CDR3 reads CASSSAGETQYF. CDR3 nucleotide sequence: TGCGCCAGCAGCTCAGCCGGAGAGACCCAGTACTTC.

The gene calls are TRBV25-1 and TRBJ1-3; 9 bases fit TRBD1. This CDR3 has 16 residues. From germline, CDR1 is MGHDK and CDR2 SYGVNS. V gave up 6 bases and J gave up 2 bases; unmatched junction bases: 8. The CDR3 DNA reads TGTGCCAGCAGAGCCGCCGGGACAGGGCCTGGAAACACCATATATTTT. This codes for CASRAAGTGPGNTIYF. The full variable domain, completed using reference TRBV25-1 and TRBJ1-3, is EADIYQTPRYLVIGTGKKITLECSQTMGHDKMYWYQQDPGMELHLIHYSYGVNSTEKGDLSSESTVSRIRTEHFPLTLESARPSHTSQYLCASRAAGTGPGNTIYFGEGSWLTVV.

The gene calls are TRBV6-5 and TRBJ1-2; D gene uncertain. The CDR3 is made up of 15 amino acids. Germline V CDR1 and CDR2: MNHEY, SVGAGI. The V and J ends lost 6 bases and 2 bases respectively, with 16 bases between them. CDR3 loop: CASRNSRGGNYGYTF. The DNA for the CDR3 is TGTGCCAGCAGGAATTCGCGGGGAGGCAACTATGGCTACACCTTC.

J is TRBJ2-4 and V is TRBV28, with 7 bases aligning to TRBD2. Germline lookup yields CDR1 MDHEN and CDR2 SYDVKM. The CDR3 extends over 16 amino acids. Trimming cost V 4 bases and J 0 bases; bases outside gene matches: 6. The CDR3 loop is CASSSSGPSAKNIQYF. The CDR3 DNA reads TGTGCCAGCAGTTCTAGCGGTCCCTCAGCCAAAAACATTCAGTACTTC. The whole variable domain, filled in from reference TRBV28 and TRBJ2-4, reads DVKVTQSSRYLVKRTGEKVFLECVQDMDHENMFWYRQDPGLGLRLIYFSYDVKMKEKGDIPEGYSVSREKKERFSLILESASTNQTSMYLCASSSSGPSAKNIQYFGAGTRLSVL.

The J gene is TRBJ1-1, the V gene TRBV5-5, with 8 nucleotides matching TRBD1. The CDR3 covers 14 residues. Per germline, CDR1 SGHKS and CDR2 YYEKEE (reference sequence). Germline trimming cut 5 bases from V and 5 bases from J; bases unmatched to any gene: 8. The DNA for the CDR3 is TGTGCCAGCAGGGTGGACAGGGTGGGGACTGAAGCTTTCTTT. Amino acids: CASRVDRVGTEAFF. The full variable domain, completed using reference TRBV5-5 and TRBJ1-1, is DAGVTQSPTHLIKTRGQQVTLRCSPISGHKSVSWYQQVLGQGPQFIFQYYEKEERGRGNFPDRFSARQFPNYSSELNVNALLLGDSALYLCASRVDRVGTEAFFGQGTRLTVV.

The chain is built from TRBV3-1 (or the pseudogene TRBV3-2) and TRBJ2-1, with D perhaps TRBD2 (6 bases). Trimming pared 4 bases from V and 14 bases from J, leaving 15 bases between. The CDR3 loop spans 12 amino acids. Germline lookup yields CDR1 LGHDT and CDR2 YNNKEL (reference sequence). CDR3 sequence: CASSLQAGVEFF. In nucleotides, the CDR3 is TGTGCCAGCAGCCTACAAGCGGGTGTGGAGTTCTTC.

The chain combines TRBV18 with TRBJ2-7; weak D call: TRBD1 (5 bases). Per germline, CDR1 KGHSH and CDR2 LQKENI. Trimming took off 5 bases at V and 6 bases at J, with 11 bases between the two ends. This CDR3 is 12 amino acids long. The CDR3 DNA follows: TGTGCCAGCTCAAGACAGCCGCCCGAGCAGTACTTC. The encoded protein is CASSRQPPEQYF.

The chain employs TRBV5-1 and TRBJ2-7, with 8 bases lining up with TRBD1. The CDR3 runs to 15 residues. The V and J ends lost 0 bases and 4 bases, in that order; junction bases with no gene match: 6. Germline V CDR1 and CDR2: SGHRS, YFSETQ. The CDR3 DNA is TGCGCCAGCAGCTTGGTTACAGGGGGACCGTACGAGCAGTACTTC. Amino acid sequence: CASSLVTGGPYEQYF. Using reference TRBV5-1 and TRBJ2-7 for the parts outside the CDR3, the full variable domain is KAGVTQTPRYLIKTRGQQVTLSCSPISGHRSVSWYQQTPGQGLQFLFEYFSETQRNKGNFPGRFSGRQFSNSRSEMNVSTLELGDSALYLCASSLVTGGPYEQYFGPGTRLTVT.